The 16 T cell receptor beta chains listed next were all sequenced from one sample in a study of OX40 agonist ivuxolimab in advanced cancers. Library method: the immunoSEQ multiplex PCR assay. Here the immuneACCESS table is served through TCRdb, limited to in-frame sequences with V and J called. Missing clones are a known gap in these copies; in checked studies unresolved V genes cover under half, and the rest lacks a known reason. This sample is represented by tens of thousands of clones; about four fifths of them were singletons. The ten largest clones capture 24% of the sample. The source was CD4+ or CD8+ T cells sorted from blood, collected in a trial of the OX40 agonist ivuxolimab. These receptors were obtained from an adult with an advanced solid tumor such as melanoma, head and neck, liver or kidney cancer.

The chain joins TRBV28 to TRBJ1-4; TRBD1 matches 12 bases. The junction had 4 bases not matched to a gene; V was cut back by 4 bases and J by 7 bases. Germline-derived CDR1 and CDR2 are MDHEN and SYDVKM. The CDR3 extends over 15 amino acids. CDR3 sequence: CASSWDRGPAEKLFF. The CDR3 region has the DNA TGTGCCAGCAGTTGGGACAGGGGGCCGGCTGAAAAACTGTTTTTT.

CDR3 sequence: CASSLLTGEEVTDTQYF. The CDR3 DNA reads TGTGCCAGCAGCTTACTGACAGGGGAAGAAGTCACAGATACGCAGTATTTT. The rearrangement joins TRBV11-2 to TRBJ2-3, with 8 bases matching TRBD1. From germline, CDR1 is SGHAT and CDR2 FQNNGV. CDR3 length: 17 amino acids. With V trimmed by 2 bases and J by 2 bases, 9 bases remained unmatched.

CDR3 nucleotides: TGCGCCAGCAGGGGGAATGAGCAGTTCTTC. This sequence encodes CASRGNEQFF. The chain carries TRBV10-2 and TRBJ2-1; unclear D gene. The germline V and J ends were trimmed by 6 bases and 7 bases, with 4 bases remaining between them. The CDR3 covers 10 residues. The V gene's germline CDR1 is WSHSY and CDR2 SAAADI.

This chain connects TRBV9 to TRBJ2-1, with 8 bases that match TRBD1. The CDR3 loop spans 15 amino acids. V was clipped by 0 bases and J by 6 bases; unmatched bases: 5. Germline V lookup: CDR1 SGDLS, CDR2 YYNGEE. The chain's CDR3 is CASSVVAGGPNEQFF. CDR3 DNA sequence: TGTGCCAGCAGCGTAGTCGCAGGGGGCCCCAATGAGCAGTTCTTC.

The chain uses TRBV6-1 and TRBJ1-4; TRBD1 aligns across 7 bases. With V trimmed by 11 bases and J by 7 bases, 10 bases remained unmatched. CDR1 and CDR2 (germline): MNHNS, SASEGT. This CDR3 has 13 amino acids. The CDR3 loop is CACSTGESEKLFF. In DNA, the CDR3 is TGTGCCTGCTCCACAGGGGAGAGTGAAAAACTGTTTTTT.

V usage is TRBV27 and J usage is TRBJ2-7; D gene uncertain. Germline V gene sequence: CDR1 MNHEY, CDR2 SMNVEV (reference sequence). Trimming took off 8 bases at V and 2 bases at J, with 4 bases between the two ends. The CDR3 spans 10 residues. The CDR3 nucleotides read TGTGCCAGCGGCCCCTACGAGCAGTACTTC. Translated, it gives CASGPYEQYF.

V and J are TRBV7-9 and TRBJ2-6; D unclear. Germline CDR1 SEHNR, CDR2 FQNEAQ (reference sequence). Between the trimmed V and J ends, which lost 5 bases and 1 base, there was a span of 9 bases. The CDR3 totals 15 residues. CDR3 coding DNA: TGTGCCAGCAGCCGCATGAGTTCTGGGGCCAACGTCCTGACTTTC. Translated: CASSRMSSGANVLTF.

This chain uses TRBV27 with TRBJ1-4, with TRBD1 as a possible D gene (5 bases). The V end was cut by 2 bases, the J end by 7 bases, with 14 bases between. Germline V lookup: CDR1 MNHEY, CDR2 SMNVEV (reference sequence). The CDR3 has 15 residues. The CDR3 DNA follows: TGTGCCAGCAGTTTAGTCCGGGTTCAGGGTGAAAAACTGTTTTTT. This sequence encodes CASSLVRVQGEKLFF.

The chain links TRBV7-9 to TRBJ2-2; D call uncertain. CDR1 is SEHNR and CDR2 is FQNEAQ in the germline V gene (reference sequence). The CDR3 extends over 15 amino acids. Between the trimmed V and J ends, which lost 5 bases and 3 bases, there was a span of 13 bases. In nucleotides, the CDR3 is TGTGCCAGCAGCCTAGGCACTTCTTACACCGGGGAGCTGTTTTTT. Residues: CASSLGTSYTGELFF. The variable domain in full, with the rest retrieved from reference TRBV7-9 and TRBJ2-2, is DTGVSQNPRHKITKRGQNVTFRCDPISEHNRLYWYRQTLGQGPEFLTYFQNEAQLEKSRLLSDRFSAERPKGSFSTLEIQRTEQGDSAMYLCASSLGTSYTGELFFGEGSRLTVL.

The chain carries TRBV9 and TRBJ2-5; 7 nucleotides line up with TRBD1. There are 14 residues in the CDR3. J was trimmed by 3 bases and V by 3 bases; bases with no gene match: 5. Germline V gene sequence: CDR1 SGDLS, CDR2 YYNGEE. The CDR3 sequence: CASSDRDSKETQYF. CDR3 bases: TGTGCCAGCAGCGACCGGGACAGTAAAGAGACCCAGTACTTC.

The rearrangement uses TRBV9 and TRBJ2-7; 13 positions agree with TRBD2. V dropped 3 bases and J dropped 4; count of bases not matched to a gene: 4. CDR3 length equals 15 residues. From germline, CDR1 is SGDLS and CDR2 YYNGEE. CDR3 amino acids: CASSELAGGPYEQYF. The CDR3 DNA is TGTGCCAGCAGCGAACTAGCGGGAGGGCCTTACGAGCAGTACTTC.

This chain uses TRBV28 with TRBJ2-7, with D perhaps assigned TRBD1 or TRBD2 (5 bases each). CDR3 size: 13 residues. Germline CDR1 and CDR2: MDHEN and SYDVKM. Between the trimmed V and J ends, which lost 5 bases and 6 bases, there was a span of 14 bases. CDR3 bases: TGTGCCAGCAGTCCCGGGGCAGGGACCGAGCAGTACTTC. This translates into CASSPGAGTEQYF.

The CDR3 here is CASSILGNEQFF. The CDR3 DNA reads as TGTGCCAGCAGCATTCTGGGGAATGAGCAGTTCTTC. The chain couples TRBV7-9 to TRBJ2-1; D is ambiguous. Trimming took off 5 bases at V and 7 bases at J, with 9 bases between the two ends. Germline V gene sequence: CDR1 SEHNR, CDR2 FQNEAQ (reference sequence). This CDR3 has 12 residues.

This chain joins TRBV10-3 and TRBJ2-1; 7 bases are shared with TRBD1. Germline values: CDR1 ENHRY, CDR2 SYGVKD. V shed 10 bases, J shed 8 bases, and the junction held 5 bases outside the gene matches. CDR3 size: 11 residues. The CDR3 spells CATLQGYEQFF. The CDR3, as DNA: TGTGCCACCCTACAGGGGTATGAGCAGTTCTTC.

This clone was seen a single time. Written as DNA, the CDR3 is TGTGCCAGCAGTTTTAGGTGGTCACAGAGCTCCTACGAGCAGTACTTC. As protein: CASSFRWSQSSYEQYF. The gene calls are TRBV27 and TRBJ2-7; D gene ambiguous. The V end lost 3 bases, the J end lost 0 bases, and 15 bases lay between the germline ends. Germline V gene sequence: CDR1 MNHEY, CDR2 SMNVEV (reference sequence). This CDR3 is 16 amino acids long.

The chain links TRBV6-1 to TRBJ2-7; TRBD2 is a possible D gene (6 bases). Per the germline V gene, CDR1 is MNHNS and CDR2 is SASEGT. The V end lost 7 bases, the J end lost 5 bases, and 12 bases lay between the germline ends. The CDR3 contains 12 residues. The CDR3 here is CASKRAVDEQYF. The CDR3 DNA is TGTGCCAGCAAGCGGGCAGTAGACGAGCAGTACTTC.